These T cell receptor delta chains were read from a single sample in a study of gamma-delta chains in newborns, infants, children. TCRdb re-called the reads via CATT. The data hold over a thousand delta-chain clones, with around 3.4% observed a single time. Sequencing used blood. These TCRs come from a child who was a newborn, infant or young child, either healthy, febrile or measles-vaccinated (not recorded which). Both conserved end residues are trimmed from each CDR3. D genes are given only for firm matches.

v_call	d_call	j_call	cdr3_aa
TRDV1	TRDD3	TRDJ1	ALGEEGTGGYPVYTDKLI
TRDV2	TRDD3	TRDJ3	ACDKKCWGSSWDTRQMF
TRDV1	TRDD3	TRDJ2	ALGVLLPRPFYWGIKAAQLF
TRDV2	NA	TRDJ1	ACDTGVTYTDKLI
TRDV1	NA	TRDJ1	ALGAQYTDKLI
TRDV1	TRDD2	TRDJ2	ALGEGLPQGPLTAQLF
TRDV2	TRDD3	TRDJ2	ACDVLGDTAQLF
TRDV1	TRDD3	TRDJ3	ALGERIWGPGSSWDTRQMF
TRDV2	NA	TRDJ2	ACDTGGPVFSLTAQLF
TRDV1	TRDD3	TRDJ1	ALGDTGLSSYWGTHFFHTDKLI
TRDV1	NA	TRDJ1	ALGEGPLPYPYWERLKADKLI
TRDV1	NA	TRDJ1	ALGDLPGFYTDKLI
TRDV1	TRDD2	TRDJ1	ALGENGAPLPTRGTNTDKLI
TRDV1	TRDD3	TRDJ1	ALGELSFGDTGARELI
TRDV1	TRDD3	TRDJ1	ALGVSTRLGDTSDKLI
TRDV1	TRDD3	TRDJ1	ALGKPLPTGGSDKLI
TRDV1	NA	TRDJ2	ALGAGSLGILNPLTAQLF
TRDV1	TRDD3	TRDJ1	ALGEIWGYGGDKLI
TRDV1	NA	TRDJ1	ALGELRPPTYTDKLI
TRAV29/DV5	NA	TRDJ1	SVLLCSKRDGGIRDKLI
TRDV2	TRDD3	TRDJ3	ACDTVLWGISSWDTRQMF
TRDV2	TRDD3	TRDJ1	ACDTWGIDKLI
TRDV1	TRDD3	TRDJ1	ALGERRKTGGYGWYTDKLI
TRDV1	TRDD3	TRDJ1	ALGELRRGVLGIRRTDKLI
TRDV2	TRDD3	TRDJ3	ACDTGGCSWDTRQMF
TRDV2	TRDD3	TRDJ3	ACDKYWGIRSWDTRQMF
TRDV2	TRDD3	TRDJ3	ACDTAGGNWDTRQMF
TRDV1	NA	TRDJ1	ALGEVGTWGRKNTDKLI
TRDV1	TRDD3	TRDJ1	ALLRPTGGGGGYTDKLI
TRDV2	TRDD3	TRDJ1	ACDTGQYWGNDKLI
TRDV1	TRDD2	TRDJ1	ALGGAFLTFNCGAPTDKLI
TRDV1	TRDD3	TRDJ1	ALGELEGLVVLVDTRPRDKLI
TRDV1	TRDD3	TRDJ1	ALGDLTGDYTDKLI
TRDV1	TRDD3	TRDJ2	ALGELEDFPTTGGSTAQLF
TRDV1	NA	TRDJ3	ALGELSLASSSWDTRQMF
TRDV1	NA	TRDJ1	ALGEGSPTGTKYTDKLI
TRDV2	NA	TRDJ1	ACRGPAFLLGDTDKLI
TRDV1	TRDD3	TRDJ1	ALGERHSSLTEYWGINKTDKLI
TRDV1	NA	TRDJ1	ALGESAAGGRAGDGYTDKLI
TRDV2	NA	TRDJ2	ACDGPRTGTPEPTAAQLF
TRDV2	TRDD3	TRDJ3	ACDTAGGRSWDTRQMF
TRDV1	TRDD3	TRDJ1	ALGERFAYLRDTTDKLI
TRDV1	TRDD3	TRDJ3	ALGGLLGDTRDARQMF
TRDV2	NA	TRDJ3	ACDTEHYFSASSWDTRQMF
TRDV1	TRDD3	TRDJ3	ALGGLLGDTRDTRQMF
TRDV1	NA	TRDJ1	ALGEIIPKVAGGWALSYTDKLI
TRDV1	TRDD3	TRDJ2	ALGGSFLRDWGIKSLTAQLF